Presented here are 10 T cell receptor beta chains from one specimen sequenced in a study of T cells in Graves' hyperthyroidism and ophthalmopathy. Amplification targeted TCR beta CDR3 regions from RNA transcripts. TCR CDR3 regions were first amplified by RT-PCR with HTBI primers. TCRdb independently ran MiXCR on the multiplex PCR reads; one entry per CDR3 protein. The sample shows roughly 280,000 distinct CDR3 sequences, about 17% of them seen only once. The specimen was blood. The origin of the receptors is a woman aged 55 to 70 with Graves' ophthalmopathy.

Many counts were recorded for this clonotype. The chain carries TRBV7-8 and TRBJ1-4; D call uncertain. The CDR3 sequence is 14 residues long. From germline, CDR1 is SGHVS and CDR2 FQNEAQ. V was cut by 5 bases and J by 9 bases, with 16 bases left in between. CDR3 in DNA: TGTGCCAGCAGCCCTTTGGAGGCGGCGCAAAAACTGTTTTTT. It yields the protein CASSPLEAAQKLFF.

This clonotype was seen many times. This chain joins TRBV7-8 and TRBJ2-3; D is undetermined. Germline V gives CDR1 SGHVS, CDR2 FQNEAQ. This CDR3 region has 17 residues. V was shortened by 4 bases and J by 5 bases, with 22 bases between the two germline ends. CDR3 nucleotide sequence: TGTGCCAGCAGCTCTAGACGGACCTCATTAGTTCAAGATACGCAGTATTTT. This gives the protein CASSSRRTSLVQDTQYF.

This clonotype was recorded at least ten times. The chain employs TRBV6-1 and TRBJ2-7, with TRBD2 matching over 10 bases. The germline gives CDR1 MNHNS, CDR2 SASEGT. The V and J ends lost 6 bases and 3 bases, in that order; junction bases with no gene match: 5. CDR3 size: 14 residues. The CDR3 sequence: CASRRTSGNYEQYF. The CDR3 nucleotides read TGTGCCAGCAGACGGACTAGCGGCAACTACGAGCAGTACTTC.

This clonotype has a count of ten or more. CDR3 nucleotides: TGTGCCAGCAGTTCGACTAGCGGGAGTGATACGCAGTATTTT. Amino acid sequence: CASSSTSGSDTQYF. This chain uses TRBV11-3 with TRBJ2-3, with 12 bases identical to TRBD2. CDR3 length equals 14 residues. CDR1 is SGHNT, CDR2 YENEEA, per germline. After removal of 6 bases from V and 6 bases from J, the junction contained 4 bases not matched to a gene.

V and J are TRBV7-2 and TRBJ2-5; the D is unclear. The V gene lost 0 bases and the J gene lost 0 bases, with 11 bases spanning the gap. The germline V gene has CDR1 SGHTA and CDR2 FQGNSA. There are 16 residues in the CDR3. DNA for the CDR3: TGTGCCAGCAGCTTAGCTTTCCGGCGCGACCAAGAGACCCAGTACTTC. The encoded protein is CASSLAFRRDQETQYF.

The rearrangement joins TRBV6-1 to TRBJ2-7; D gene ambiguous. The V end was cut by 6 bases, the J end by 5 bases, with 14 bases between. Germline V gene sequence: CDR1 MNHNS, CDR2 SASEGT. The CDR3 totals 13 residues. CDR3 nucleotides: TGTGCCAGCAGCCGAATAAACGACCACGAGCAGTACTTC. Translated, it gives CASSRINDHEQYF.

This clonotype has at least ten counts. J is TRBJ2-3 and V is TRBV20-1, with 7 positions matching TRBD1. The J segment lost 4 bases and the V segment lost 0 bases, leaving 4 bases of the junction unmatched. CDR3 length: 14 residues. The germline V gene encodes CDR1 DFQATT and CDR2 SNEGSKA (reference sequence). The CDR3, as DNA: TGCAGTGCTAGAGATGGGACAGATGCAGATACGCAGTATTTT. This codes for CSARDGTDADTQYF.

This clonotype has ten or more counts. The chain couples TRBV7-8 to TRBJ1-2; D may be TRBD1 (5 bases). This CDR3 has 16 amino acids. Germline CDR1 and CDR2: SGHVS and FQNEAQ. V was shortened by 7 bases and J by 0 bases, with 18 bases between the two germline ends. CDR3 in amino acids: CASTEGVRASNYGYTF. The CDR3 DNA reads TGTGCCAGCACCGAAGGGGTCAGGGCTTCTAACTATGGCTACACCTTC.

There are a few counts of this clonotype. Here the CDR3 DNA reads TGCGCCAGCAGCCAGGCCCCCGGACAGGTCCCTGAAAAACTGTTTTTT. Translating it yields CASSQAPGQVPEKLFF. J is TRBJ1-4 and V is TRBV4-3; 7 bases are a match to TRBD1. The CDR3 length is 16 residues. Unmatched junction bases numbered 11, after V lost 3 bases and J lost 7 bases. CDR1 LGHNA and CDR2 YSLEER come from the germline V gene.

The chain employs TRBV2 and TRBJ2-2; 11 nucleotides align to TRBD1. V lost 6 bases, J lost 5 bases, and 2 bases stayed unmatched. This CDR3 has 14 amino acids. Looked up from germline, CDR1 is SNHLY and CDR2 is FYNNEI. The CDR3 nucleotides read TGTGCCAGCAGGGGACAGGGGGGTACCGGGGAGCTGTTTTTT. It is translated as CASRGQGGTGELFF.